The 23 T cell receptor beta chains presented below share a single source sample, sequenced in a study of STAT5B mutations in CD4+ large granular lymphocyte leukemia. Here immunoSEQ multiplex PCR was the method, and the copy in TCRdb shows in-frame clones only, minus some. The table shows under 30,000 clones, with about four fifths occurring only once. The sequenced material came from CD4+ T cells from blood buffy coats. Receptors originate from a human donor in good health.

V and J are TRBV7-2 and TRBJ2-7; 10 positions agree with TRBD2. Germline V CDR1 and CDR2: SGHTA, FQGNSA. After removal of 3 bases from V and 0 bases from J, the junction contained 5 bases not matched to a gene. The CDR3 is 16 amino acids. CDR3 nucleotides: TGTGCCAGCAGCTTGCTAGCGGGAGTAAGCTCCTACGAGCAGTACTTC. It translates to CASSLLAGVSSYEQYF. The full variable domain, with the rest looked up from reference TRBV7-2 and TRBJ2-7, is GAGVSQSPSNKVTEKGKDVELRCDPISGHTALYWYRQSLGQGLEFLIYFQGNSAPDKSGLPSDRFSAERTGGSVSTLTIQRTQQEDSAVYLCASSLLAGVSSYEQYFGPGTRLTVT.

The chain uses TRBV5-1 and TRBJ2-3; D not resolved. V lost 5 bases, J lost 2 bases, and 9 bases lay in between. Germline CDR1 SGHRS, CDR2 YFSETQ. CDR3 length: 13 residues. The CDR3 spells CASRAALTDTQYF. In nucleotides, the CDR3 is TGCGCCAGCAGGGCAGCACTCACAGATACGCAGTATTTT.

Concerning this clone itself: The junction departs from the called germline gene at one end, perhaps through a read error. The chain recombines TRBV25-1 with TRBJ2-4; D may correspond to TRBD1 or TRBD2 (5 bases each). Germline V gene sequence: CDR1 MGHDK, CDR2 SYGVNS. CDR3 size: 14 residues. For the CDR3, the DNA is TGTGCCAGCAGGGGGGACCTAGCCCAAAACATTCAGTACTTC. Translation gives CASRGDLAQNIQYF.

V is TRBV18 and J is TRBJ2-7; the match to TRBD1 covers 9 bases. Germline CDR1 KGHSH, CDR2 LQKENI. With 3 bases clipped from V and 7 bases from J, the junction kept 7 bases outside the gene matches. This CDR3 region has 14 residues. CDR3: CASSPSTGQGEQYF. In DNA, the CDR3 is TGTGCCAGCTCACCCTCGACAGGACAGGGGGAGCAGTACTTC.

CDR3 bases: TGCGCCAGCAGCCAAGTTTGGCCCCTAGGGACCCAGTACTTC. Its translation: CASSQVWPLGTQYF. The V gene is TRBV4-3, the J gene TRBJ2-5; no clear D. This CDR3 comprises 14 residues. Trimming left V 1 base short and J 7 bases short, with 13 bases between. CDR1 and CDR2 (germline): LGHNA, YSLEER.

This rearrangement joins TRBV20-1 to TRBJ2-7; no clear D gene. CDR1 and CDR2 from the germline V gene are DFQATT and SNEGSKA (reference sequence). The CDR3 extends over 11 amino acids. Trimming left V 3 bases short and J 4 bases short, with 7 bases between. The CDR3 loop reads CSARGRYEQYF. The CDR3 DNA sequence: TGCAGTGCTAGGGGCAGGTACGAGCAGTACTTC.

A few counts support this clone. The chain has TRBV2 and TRBJ1-4; 9 positions match TRBD1. The CDR3 sequence is 15 residues long. Germline CDR1 SNHLY, CDR2 FYNNEI. The V segment lost 5 bases and the J segment 7 bases; nucleotides outside the gene matches: 8. This chain's CDR3 is CASSKQGARGEKLFF. In nucleotides, the CDR3 is TGTGCCAGCAGTAAACAGGGGGCAAGGGGTGAAAAACTGTTTTTT.

This clone was observed a handful of times. The chain recombines TRBV2 with TRBJ1-1; a weak D match, TRBD1 (6 bases). Germline V gives CDR1 SNHLY, CDR2 FYNNEI. The CDR3 is 13 amino acids. Between the trimmed V and J ends, which lost 10 bases and 1 base, there was a span of 13 bases. The CDR3 spells CANNRQANTEAFF. DNA of the CDR3: TGTGCCAATAACCGACAGGCGAACACTGAAGCTTTCTTT.

The rearrangement links TRBV5-1 to TRBJ2-7, with 7 positions matching TRBD2. J gave up 0 bases and V 4 bases, and 7 bases lay outside the gene matches. Germline V gives CDR1 SGHRS, CDR2 YFSETQ. This CDR3 is built from 15 residues. The CDR3 here is CASSHGTKSSYEQYF. CDR3 bases: TGCGCCAGCAGCCATGGGACTAAAAGCTCCTACGAGCAGTACTTC.

The chain combines TRBV27 with TRBJ2-7; 9 bases are shared with TRBD1. J lost 4 bases, V lost 7 bases, and 17 bases had no gene match. In germline, CDR1 is MNHEY, CDR2 SMNVEV (reference sequence). This CDR3 region has 17 residues. This CDR3 is CASISGTGTGVVYEQYF. CDR3 DNA: TGTGCCAGCATTTCCGGGACAGGGACGGGAGTAGTTTACGAGCAGTACTTC.

The gene calls are TRBV30 and TRBJ1-1; D is unresolved. Deletions cut 2 bases from V and 6 bases from J, with 22 bases between. The germline gives CDR1 GTSNPN, CDR2 SVGIG (reference sequence). The CDR3 has 16 amino acids. The CDR3 bases are TGTGCCTGGAGTCAAGGGCCCACCTTCGGAGTGGCTGAAGCTTTCTTT. Amino acid sequence: CAWSQGPTFGVAEAFF.

The gene calls are TRBV7-9 and TRBJ1-2, with D unclear. Trimming shortened V by 3 bases and J by 6 bases, and 11 bases separated the two germline ends. In germline, CDR1 is SEHNR, CDR2 FQNEAQ (reference sequence). The CDR3 is 13 residues long. CDR3 loop: CASSLRVMNGYTF. The DNA of the CDR3 is TGTGCCAGCAGCTTGAGGGTAATGAATGGCTACACCTTC.

This clone was seen once. The V call is TRBV11-2, the J call TRBJ1-2, with a possible D match to TRBD1 (5 bases). The germline gives CDR1 SGHAT, CDR2 FQNNGV. The CDR3 length is 15 residues. Trimming stripped 0 bases from V and 4 bases from J, with 12 bases between. Here the CDR3 reads CASSLDRWQGYGYTF. CDR3 bases: TGTGCCAGCAGCTTAGATCGATGGCAGGGCTATGGCTACACCTTC. Variable domain in full (rest from reference TRBV11-2 and TRBJ1-2): EAGVAQSPRYKIIEKRQSVAFWCNPISGHATLYWYQQILGQGPKLLIQFQNNGVVDDSQLPKDRFSAERLKGVDSTLKIQPAKLEDSAVYLCASSLDRWQGYGYTFGSGTRLTVV.

This chain uses TRBV7-2 with TRBJ2-5; D gene uncertain. Germline V CDR1 and CDR2: SGHTA, FQGNSA. Trimming removed 6 bases at V and 1 base at J, with 12 bases between. There are 14 residues in the CDR3. The CDR3 DNA reads TGTGCCAGCAGTCCACAGACGAGCCAAGAGACCCAGTACTTC. Protein: CASSPQTSQETQYF.

There are a few counts of this clone. The rearrangement uses TRBV11-1 and TRBJ1-1; D may be TRBD1 (6 bases). Trimming left V 5 bases short and J 1 base short, with 11 bases between. The CDR3 is 14 amino acids. Germline loops: CDR1 SGHAT, CDR2 FQDESV (reference sequence). The CDR3: CASSHRVQNTEAFF. CDR3 nucleotide sequence: TGTGCCAGCAGCCACAGGGTACAGAACACTGAAGCTTTCTTT.

The genes are TRBV29-1 and TRBJ2-7; 7 nucleotides agree with TRBD1. Trimming cost V 4 bases and J 0 bases; bases outside gene matches: 0. CDR3 length: 12 amino acids. The germline V gene has CDR1 SQVTM and CDR2 ANQGSEA. The CDR3: CSVGDSSYEQYF. CDR3 nucleotide sequence: TGCAGCGTTGGGGACAGCTCCTACGAGCAGTACTTC.

This chain joins TRBV29-1 and TRBJ2-4, with 7 nucleotides matching TRBD2. From germline, CDR1 is SQVTM and CDR2 ANQGSEA. V gave up 3 bases and J gave up 0 bases; unmatched junction bases: 2. This CDR3 has 14 amino acids. The CDR3 bases are TGCAGCGTTGAGGCTAGCGGAGCCAAAAACATTCAGTACTTC. This sequence encodes CSVEASGAKNIQYF.

The rearrangement joins TRBV4-1 to TRBJ2-1; D might be TRBD2 (5 bases). Germline V CDR1 and CDR2: MGHRA, YSYEKL. The V end was cut by 1 base, the J end by 4 bases, with 20 bases between. The length of the CDR3 is 18 residues. CDR3 residues: CASSQGLAYGNVYNEQFF. CDR3 in DNA: TGCGCCAGCAGCCAAGGACTTGCCTACGGGAATGTGTACAATGAGCAGTTCTTC.

The chain has TRBV12-5 and TRBJ2-1; 11 bases align to TRBD2. J lost 4 bases, V lost 3 bases, and 11 bases had no gene match. This CDR3 has 18 residues. Germline CDR1 and CDR2: LGHNT and FRNRAP. CDR3 sequence: CASGFGASGGTRYNEQFF. The CDR3 bases are TGTGCTAGTGGTTTCGGGGCTAGCGGGGGGACTCGGTACAATGAGCAGTTCTTC.

J is TRBJ2-3 and V is TRBV6-1; maybe TRBD1 (5 bases). Trimming took off 10 bases at V and 6 bases at J, with 14 bases between the two ends. Per the germline V gene, CDR1 is MNHNS and CDR2 is SASEGT. This CDR3 has 12 amino acids. Here the CDR3 reads CATRRSGDTQYF. The CDR3 region has the DNA TGTGCCACCCGACGGTCAGGGGATACGCAGTATTTT.

The chain recombines TRBV5-8 with TRBJ1-1; no clear D. Germline values: CDR1 SGHTS, CDR2 YDEGEE. V was shortened by 0 bases and J by 1 base, with 10 bases between the two germline ends. The CDR3 spans 15 residues. The DNA for the CDR3 is TGTGCCAGCAGCTTGGCGTCGGCGCAGAACACTGAAGCTTTCTTT. It yields the protein CASSLASAQNTEAFF.

This clone was seen a single time. This chain connects TRBV11-2 to TRBJ1-2; D unclear. From germline, CDR1 is SGHAT and CDR2 FQNNGV. V was shortened by 7 bases and J by 1 base, with 10 bases between the two germline ends. This CDR3 is built from 13 residues. CDR3 sequence: CASTPWVNYGYTF. The CDR3 DNA reads TGTGCCAGCACCCCATGGGTTAACTATGGCTACACCTTC.

The J gene is TRBJ1-2, the V gene TRBV27; possible D gene TRBD1, 5 bases. Germline-derived CDR1 and CDR2 are MNHEY and SMNVEV (reference sequence). V lost 7 bases, J lost 3 bases, and 12 bases lay in between. CDR3 size: 13 residues. CDR3 protein: CASTGDYDYGYTF. The CDR3 DNA reads as TGTGCCAGCACTGGGGACTATGACTATGGCTACACCTTC.